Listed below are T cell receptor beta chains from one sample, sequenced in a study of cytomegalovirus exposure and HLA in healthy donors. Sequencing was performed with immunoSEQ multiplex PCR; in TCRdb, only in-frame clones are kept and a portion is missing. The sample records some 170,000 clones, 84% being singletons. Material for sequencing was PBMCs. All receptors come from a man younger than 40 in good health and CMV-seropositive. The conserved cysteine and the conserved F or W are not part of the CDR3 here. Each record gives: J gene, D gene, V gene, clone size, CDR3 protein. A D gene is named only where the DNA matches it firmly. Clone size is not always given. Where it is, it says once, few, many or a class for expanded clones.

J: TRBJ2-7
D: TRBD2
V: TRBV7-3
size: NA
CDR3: ASSLLGGYEQY

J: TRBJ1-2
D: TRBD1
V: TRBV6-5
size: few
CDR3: ASSSRIRDRGWGYT

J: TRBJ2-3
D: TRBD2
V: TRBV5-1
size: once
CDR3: ASSGALAGGTDTQY

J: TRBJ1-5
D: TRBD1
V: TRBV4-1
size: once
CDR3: ASSPRAIGGARGFHQPQH

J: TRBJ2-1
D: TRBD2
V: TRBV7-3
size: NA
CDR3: ASSLNPSGSSYNEQF

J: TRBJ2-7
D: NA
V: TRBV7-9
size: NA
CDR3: ASEQSSYEQY

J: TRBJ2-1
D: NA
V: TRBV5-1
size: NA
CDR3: ASSLVRVGYNEQF

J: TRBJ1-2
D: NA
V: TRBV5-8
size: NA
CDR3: ASSSEPGNYGYT

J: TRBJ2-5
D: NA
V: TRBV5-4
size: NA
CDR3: ASSPPTGLLGETQY

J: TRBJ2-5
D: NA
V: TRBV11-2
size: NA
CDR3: ASSLESYPGLDQY

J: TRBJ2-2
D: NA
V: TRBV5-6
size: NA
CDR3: ASSPRGGRTGELF

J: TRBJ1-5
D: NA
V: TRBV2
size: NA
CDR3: ASSDRTGNQPQH

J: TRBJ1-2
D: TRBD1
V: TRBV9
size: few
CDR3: ASSVGGGTAYGYT

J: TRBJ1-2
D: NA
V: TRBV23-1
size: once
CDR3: ASRSSLNYQSYGYT

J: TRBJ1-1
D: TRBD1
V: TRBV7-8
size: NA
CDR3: ASSPRTGNTEAF

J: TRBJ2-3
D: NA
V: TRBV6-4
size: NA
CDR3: ASRPEGTDTQY

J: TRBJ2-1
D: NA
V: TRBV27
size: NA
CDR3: ASSFRRTNEQF

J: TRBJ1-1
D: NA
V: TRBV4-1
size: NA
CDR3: ASSQDLFVRAF

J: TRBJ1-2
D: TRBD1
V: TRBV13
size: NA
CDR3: ASSFQQGHYGYT

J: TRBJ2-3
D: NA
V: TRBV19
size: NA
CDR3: ASSLGAQDTQY

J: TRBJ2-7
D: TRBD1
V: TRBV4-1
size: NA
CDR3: ASSQAISRQGLSEQY

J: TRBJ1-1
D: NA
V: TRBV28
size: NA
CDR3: ASSFRVEAF

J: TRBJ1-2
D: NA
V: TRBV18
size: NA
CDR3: ASSPERGYYGYT

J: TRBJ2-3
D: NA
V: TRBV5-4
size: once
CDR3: ASSLVKDIYTDTQY

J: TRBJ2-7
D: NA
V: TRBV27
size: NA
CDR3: ASSSRGKHYEQY

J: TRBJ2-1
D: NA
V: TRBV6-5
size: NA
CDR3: ASKGGGGKYNEQF

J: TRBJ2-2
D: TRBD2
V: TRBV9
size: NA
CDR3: ASSVRGLAGESGELF

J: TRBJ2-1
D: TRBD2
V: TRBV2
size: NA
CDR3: ASTTSGRYNEQF

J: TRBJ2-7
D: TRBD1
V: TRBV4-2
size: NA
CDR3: ASSHTGQGSYEQY

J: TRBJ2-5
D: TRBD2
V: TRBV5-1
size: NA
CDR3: ASSLTSGGGAGETQY

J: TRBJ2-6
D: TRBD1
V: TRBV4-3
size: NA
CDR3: ASSRRLIIGTVSGANVLT

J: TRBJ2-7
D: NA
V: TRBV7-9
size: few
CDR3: ASSSGSTRGYEQY

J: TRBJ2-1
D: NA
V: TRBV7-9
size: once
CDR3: ASSLAGSGEQF

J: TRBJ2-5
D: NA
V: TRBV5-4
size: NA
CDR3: ASSHPGLQQETQY

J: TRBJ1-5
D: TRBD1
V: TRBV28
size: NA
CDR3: ASSLGWTGVSALQPQH

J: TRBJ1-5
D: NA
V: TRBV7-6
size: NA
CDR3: ASSLARGYNQPQH

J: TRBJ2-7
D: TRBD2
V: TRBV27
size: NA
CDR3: ASNEGGSSYEQY

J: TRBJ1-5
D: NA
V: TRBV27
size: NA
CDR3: ASSPGVEQPQH

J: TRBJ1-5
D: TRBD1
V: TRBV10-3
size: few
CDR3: AISGTGAQPQH

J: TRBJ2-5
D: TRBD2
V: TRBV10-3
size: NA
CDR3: AISESGLAEETQY

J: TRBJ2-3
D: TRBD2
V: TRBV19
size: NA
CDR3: ASSSSGTRGDTQY